This T cell receptor (beta chain) is drawn from a study of sequential checkpoint blockade in melanoma. On the study more broadly: Maintenance nivolumab came after either treatment sequence.

Sequenced by immunoSEQ multiplex PCR; TCRdb stores in-frame clones only, minus some. The profile shows around 18,000 clones, around four fifths of them singletons. Looked up from germline, CDR1 is MNHNS and CDR2 is SASEGT. The CDR3 covers 15 residues. V was cut by 1 base and J by 2 bases, with 10 bases left in between. The treatment is: randomized to nivolumab then ipilimumab (arm A) or the reverse (arm B). Live CD3+CD8+ CD19− CD56− cells were sorted from PBMCs. This receptor was obtained from a human donor with melanoma. V usage is TRBV6-1 and J usage is TRBJ2-3, with D unresolved. The material sequenced was CD8+ T cells sorted from blood (inferred from file names), taken from a patient given nivolumab and ipilimumab in sequence. In DNA, the CDR3 is TGTGCCAGCAGTGAAGAGCGAGTGGTCACAGATACGCAGTATTTT. It codes for CASSEERVVTDTQYF.